This is a list of T cell receptor beta chains from one sample in a study of Ad26.COV2.S vaccination and SARS-CoV-2 variants. Using immunoSEQ multiplex PCR, the repertoire was profiled, and TCRdb retains in-frame clones only, with some absent. The sample has fewer than 150,000 clones, 86% seen once. The sample in question was peripheral blood, obtained after recovery from COVID-19. Receptors originate from a human donor who had recovered from COVID-19. Both conserved end residues are part of each CDR3. The D gene is left open where the match is weak. Not all rows give a size; the values are once, few, many and, for expanded clones, a class.

CDR3nt: TGTGCCACCACCCGGGACAGGGAAAATTCACCCCTCCACTTT
CDR3aa: CATTRDRENSPLHF
abundance: once
d_gene: TRBD1
j_gene: TRBJ1-6
v_gene: TRBV27

CDR3nt: TGTGCCAGCAGGGAATACGGGGGGGAGAACAATGAGCAGTTCTTC
CDR3aa: CASREYGGENNEQFF
abundance: .
d_gene: TRBD2
j_gene: TRBJ2-1
v_gene: TRBV9

CDR3nt: TGTGCCAGCAGTTACGGCTCGGCTCCCTCTGGAAACACCATATATTTT
CDR3aa: CASSYGSAPSGNTIYF
abundance: few
d_gene: .
j_gene: TRBJ1-3
v_gene: TRBV6-6

CDR3nt: TGTGCCAGTAATTCCAGGACAGGGAACACTGAAGCTTTCTTT
CDR3aa: CASNSRTGNTEAFF
abundance: .
d_gene: TRBD1
j_gene: TRBJ1-1
v_gene: TRBV19

CDR3nt: TGCGCCAGCAGCTGGGGGACGCAGAGCTCCTACGAGCAGTACTTC
CDR3aa: CASSWGTQSSYEQYF
abundance: .
d_gene: .
j_gene: TRBJ2-7
v_gene: TRBV5-1

CDR3nt: TGTGCCAGCAGTTACAGGGGGGGAGAGACCCAGTACTTC
CDR3aa: CASSYRGGETQYF
abundance: .
d_gene: .
j_gene: TRBJ2-5
v_gene: TRBV12-3/TRBV12-4

CDR3nt: TGTGCCAGCAGCTTAGGGAATGGGGGGTCCGGGGAGCTGTTTTTT
CDR3aa: CASSLGNGGSGELFF
abundance: .
d_gene: .
j_gene: TRBJ2-2
v_gene: TRBV7-6

CDR3nt: TGTGCCAGCAGTCAATTAGGGTGGAGGACAGGGGAGCGGTATGGCTACACCTTC
CDR3aa: CASSQLGWRTGERYGYTF
abundance: .
d_gene: TRBD1
j_gene: TRBJ1-2
v_gene: TRBV6-6

CDR3nt: TGTGCCAGCTCACCACCCCAGGGGAGAGCAACTAATGAAAAACTGTTTTTT
CDR3aa: CASSPPQGRATNEKLFF
abundance: .
d_gene: .
j_gene: TRBJ1-4
v_gene: TRBV18

CDR3nt: TGTGCCAGCAGCCAAGGGGGTGGCGGGGAGCTGTTTTTT
CDR3aa: CASSQGGGGELFF
abundance: .
d_gene: .
j_gene: TRBJ2-2
v_gene: TRBV3-1/TRBV3-2

CDR3nt: TGCGCCAGCAGCCATTCGGCGGACAGGCTTTCACCCCTCCACTTT
CDR3aa: CASSHSADRLSPLHF
abundance: few
d_gene: TRBD1
j_gene: TRBJ1-6
v_gene: TRBV4-3

CDR3nt: TGTGCCAGCAGCGATAGGGGGCGTAATTCACCCCTCCACTTT
CDR3aa: CASSDRGRNSPLHF
abundance: medium-sized
d_gene: TRBD1
j_gene: TRBJ1-6
v_gene: TRBV5-4

CDR3nt: TGTGCCAGCAGTGAGTACAATGAGCAGTTCTTC
CDR3aa: CASSEYNEQFF
abundance: once
d_gene: .
j_gene: TRBJ2-1
v_gene: TRBV28

CDR3nt: TGTGCCAGCAGCCAACGTACAGGGGGCCCGCGGGGCTACACCTTC
CDR3aa: CASSQRTGGPRGYTF
abundance: .
d_gene: TRBD1
j_gene: TRBJ1-2
v_gene: TRBV5-8

CDR3nt: TGTGCCTGGAGTGTACAAAGTGGAACTGAAGCTTTCTTT
CDR3aa: CAWSVQSGTEAFF
abundance: .
d_gene: .
j_gene: TRBJ1-1
v_gene: TRBV30

CDR3nt: TGTGCCAGCAGCACACGTAAGGGGCCAGAGACCCAGTACTTC
CDR3aa: CASSTRKGPETQYF
abundance: .
d_gene: .
j_gene: TRBJ2-5
v_gene: TRBV3-1/TRBV3-2

CDR3nt: TGTGCCAGCAGTTCAAACCTGCAACGCTCCTATAATTCACCCCTCCACTTT
CDR3aa: CASSSNLQRSYNSPLHF
abundance: .
d_gene: .
j_gene: TRBJ1-6
v_gene: TRBV28

CDR3nt: TGTGCCAGCAGCTTAGGGGCAAAAACGAACACCGGGGAGCTGTTTTTT
CDR3aa: CASSLGAKTNTGELFF
abundance: .
d_gene: .
j_gene: TRBJ2-2
v_gene: TRBV11-2

CDR3nt: TGTGCCAGCAGCTTGGCGGGACAGATGAACACTGAAGCTTTCTTT
CDR3aa: CASSLAGQMNTEAFF
abundance: .
d_gene: TRBD1
j_gene: TRBJ1-1
v_gene: TRBV5-5

CDR3nt: TGTGCCAGCAGCAAACGGCCCAACAGGGGGCGGGGAACTGAAGCTTTCTTT
CDR3aa: CASSKRPNRGRGTEAFF
abundance: .
d_gene: TRBD1
j_gene: TRBJ1-1
v_gene: TRBV28

CDR3nt: TGTGCCAGCAGTTTGGGCAGGGCTTTTGTCTACGAGCAGTACTTC
CDR3aa: CASSLGRAFVYEQYF
abundance: .
d_gene: .
j_gene: TRBJ2-7
v_gene: TRBV28

CDR3nt: TGTGCCAGTAGTATAGAGAGGGACACTGAAGCTTTCTTT
CDR3aa: CASSIERDTEAFF
abundance: once
d_gene: .
j_gene: TRBJ1-1
v_gene: TRBV19

CDR3nt: TGCGCCAGCAGCTTGGAGTTCAGTCTCGTCTTCGAGCAGTACTTC
CDR3aa: CASSLEFSLVFEQYF
abundance: .
d_gene: .
j_gene: TRBJ2-7
v_gene: TRBV5-1

CDR3nt: TGTGCCAGCACCTCGGAAGGGATGGGAAAGACCCAGTACTTC
CDR3aa: CASTSEGMGKTQYF
abundance: .
d_gene: .
j_gene: TRBJ2-5
v_gene: TRBV7-8

CDR3nt: TGTGCCAGCAGCTCCCTCGGGGCGCAGAGTGAAGCTTTCTTT
CDR3aa: CASSSLGAQSEAFF
abundance: few
d_gene: .
j_gene: TRBJ1-1
v_gene: TRBV7-9

CDR3nt: TGTGCCAGCAGCCCCTATTCAGGAAACACCATATATTTT
CDR3aa: CASSPYSGNTIYF
abundance: .
d_gene: .
j_gene: TRBJ1-3
v_gene: TRBV7-2

CDR3nt: TGTGCCAGCAGTGAGGCTAGCGGGGGACCCCAAGAGACCCAGTACTTC
CDR3aa: CASSEASGGPQETQYF
abundance: .
d_gene: TRBD2
j_gene: TRBJ2-5
v_gene: TRBV25-1

CDR3nt: TGTGCCAGCAGCTTGGTATTTTTAGGGGAGCAGTTCTTC
CDR3aa: CASSLVFLGEQFF
abundance: .
d_gene: .
j_gene: TRBJ2-1
v_gene: TRBV5-6

CDR3nt: TGCGCCAGCAGCCAAGGGGGACGACACGGAGGGACTGAAGCTTTCTTT
CDR3aa: CASSQGGRHGGTEAFF
abundance: .
d_gene: .
j_gene: TRBJ1-1
v_gene: TRBV4-1

CDR3nt: TGTGCCAGCAGTGGTTTTGTCGACAGTTTTCGCCAAGAGACCCAGTACTTC
CDR3aa: CASSGFVDSFRQETQYF
abundance: .
d_gene: .
j_gene: TRBJ2-5
v_gene: TRBV2

CDR3nt: TGCAGTGCTAGTACCCAGACTGTGAACACCGGGGAGCTGTTTTTT
CDR3aa: CSASTQTVNTGELFF
abundance: .
d_gene: .
j_gene: TRBJ2-2
v_gene: TRBV20-1

CDR3nt: TGTGCCAGCAGCTTGGGGGGTTTGGAAGAGACCCAGTACTTC
CDR3aa: CASSLGGLEETQYF
abundance: .
d_gene: .
j_gene: TRBJ2-5
v_gene: TRBV5-6

CDR3nt: TGCGCCAGCAGCTTGTCTGGGTCCGGACCTTTCTCTGGAAACACCATATATTTT
CDR3aa: CASSLSGSGPFSGNTIYF
abundance: .
d_gene: .
j_gene: TRBJ1-3
v_gene: TRBV5-1

CDR3nt: TGCGCCAGCAGCCAAGGGGGGTCTAACTATGGCTACACCTTC
CDR3aa: CASSQGGSNYGYTF
abundance: .
d_gene: .
j_gene: TRBJ1-2
v_gene: TRBV4-1

CDR3nt: TGTGCCAGCAGCTTAGGAGGGTATCTCTCCGGGCTCAATCAGCCCCAGCATTTT
CDR3aa: CASSLGGYLSGLNQPQHF
abundance: .
d_gene: .
j_gene: TRBJ1-5
v_gene: TRBV13

CDR3nt: TGTGCCAGCAGCCCCGGGGGTAGCTTGGGCCAAGAGACCCAGTACTTC
CDR3aa: CASSPGGSLGQETQYF
abundance: .
d_gene: .
j_gene: TRBJ2-5
v_gene: TRBV5-4

CDR3nt: TGTGCCAGCAGCTTAGCGCGGAGCGGGGAGCTGTTTTTT
CDR3aa: CASSLARSGELFF
abundance: .
d_gene: .
j_gene: TRBJ2-2
v_gene: TRBV7-8

CDR3nt: TGTGCCAGTAGTCCAGGACGGCCCGGGAGCAATCAGCCCCAGCATTTT
CDR3aa: CASSPGRPGSNQPQHF
abundance: .
d_gene: .
j_gene: TRBJ1-5
v_gene: TRBV19

CDR3nt: TGCGCCAGCAGCTTGGGCTACAGGGGTGGGCCAGATACGCAGTATTTT
CDR3aa: CASSLGYRGGPDTQYF
abundance: .
d_gene: TRBD1
j_gene: TRBJ2-3
v_gene: TRBV5-1

CDR3nt: TGTGCCAGCAGCTTGGGGGCCGATTACACCGGGGAGCTGTTTTTT
CDR3aa: CASSLGADYTGELFF
abundance: .
d_gene: .
j_gene: TRBJ2-2
v_gene: TRBV13